Each of the 16 T cell receptor beta chains below was sequenced from the same sample in a study of post-analysis software for immune sequencing data. Study observations and caveats: Comparison of patients with controls showed five TRBV segments more frequent in patients, TRBV5-6, TRBV5-1 and TRBV20-1 among them.

What these receptors recognize is not known. The TCR beta cDNA libraries contained unique molecular identifiers. A single record per CDR3 protein comes from TCRdb applying MiXCR to the PCR reads. The table has around 700,000 distinct CDR3 sequences, approximately 60% seen once. Material: blood. All receptors come from a girl aged 2 to 10 with multiple sclerosis.

This clonotype was found a few times. V gene TRBV30 combines with J gene TRBJ2-1, with no clear D. The CDR3 has 13 residues. Germline CDR1 GTSNPN, CDR2 SVGIG (reference sequence). The V gene lost 3 bases and the J gene lost 7 bases, with 13 bases spanning the gap. Here the CDR3 DNA reads TGTGCCTGGAGAGTGGGGAAGAAGAATGAGCAGTTCTTC. This gives the protein CAWRVGKKNEQFF.

In its sample, this clonotype was seen a few times. The chain joins TRBV18 to TRBJ2-1; 9 bases are a match to TRBD1. Germline lookup yields CDR1 KGHSH and CDR2 LQKENI. Trimming took 3 bases from V and 7 from J; bases not matched to a gene: 4. The CDR3 sequence is 14 residues long. CDR3 coding DNA: TGTGCCAGCTCACCCGGGACAGGGATGAATGAGCAGTTCTTC. It codes for CASSPGTGMNEQFF.

The table lists this clonotype with a count of one. This chain uses TRBV10-3 with TRBJ2-5, with D hard to call. V lost 5 bases, J lost 1 base, and 8 bases lay in between. The CDR3 is 13 residues long. Per germline, CDR1 ENHRY and CDR2 SYGVKD. The CDR3 coding sequence is TGTGCCATCAGTCTGAAACCCCAAGAGACCCAGTACTTC. This gives the protein CAISLKPQETQYF.

The chain links TRBV7-3 to TRBJ2-3, with 8 bases lining up with TRBD2. Germline CDR1 and CDR2: SGHTA and FQGTGA. The CDR3 sequence is 16 residues long. With V trimmed by 4 bases and J by 0 bases, 6 bases remained unmatched. The CDR3 loop reads CASSSLERGSTDTQYF. Here the CDR3 DNA reads TGTGCCAGCAGCTCCCTGGAGCGGGGGAGCACAGATACGCAGTATTTT.

Only a few counts were recorded for this clonotype. The chain recombines TRBV10-2 with TRBJ2-3; no firm D call. V was cut by 5 bases and J by 5 bases, with 14 bases left in between. There are 14 residues in the CDR3. Germline CDR1 and CDR2: WSHSY and SAAADI. CDR3 in DNA: TGCGCCAGCAGTAACGCGCCCCAGTTAGATACGCAGTATTTT. Encoded protein: CASSNAPQLDTQYF.

The rearrangement joins TRBV7-2 to TRBJ2-5; the D gene could be TRBD1 or TRBD2 (5 bases each). V was shortened by 5 bases and J by 4 bases, with 17 bases between the two germline ends. This CDR3 has 15 amino acids. The germline CDR1 and CDR2 sequences are SGHTA and FQGNSA. This CDR3 reads CASSPGTTTAETQYF. CDR3 bases: TGTGCCAGCAGCCCCGGGACCACGACTGCAGAGACCCAGTACTTC.

The chain uses TRBV15 and TRBJ1-1, with D possibly TRBD1 on 5 matching bases. V was cut by 6 bases and J by 4 bases, with 12 bases left in between. The CDR3 covers 13 residues. The germline V gene encodes CDR1 LNHNV and CDR2 YYDKDF (reference sequence). DNA for the CDR3: TGTGCCACCAGGGTTTCAGGGATCACTGAAGCTTTCTTT. Protein product: CATRVSGITEAFF. The variable domain in full, completed from reference TRBV15 and TRBJ1-1, reads DAMVIQNPRYQVTQFGKPVTLSCSQTLNHNVMYWYQQKSSQAPKLLFHYYDKDFNNEADTPDNFQSRRPNTSFCFLDIRSPGLGDTAMYLCATRVSGITEAFFGQGTRLTVV.

The V and J genes are TRBV9 and TRBJ2-5; 7 positions match TRBD1. Germline CDR1 reads SGDLS; CDR2 reads YYNGEE. V dropped 3 bases and J dropped 1; count of bases not matched to a gene: 3. CDR3 size: 14 residues. The CDR3 coding sequence is TGTGCCAGCAGCGCGGGACAGCCCCAAGAGACCCAGTACTTC. Amino acids: CASSAGQPQETQYF.

The chain employs TRBV20-1 and TRBJ2-3, with TRBD2 matching 14 bases. J gave up 5 bases and V 1 base, and 5 bases lay outside the gene matches. This CDR3 comprises 16 residues. Germline V lookup: CDR1 DFQATT, CDR2 SNEGSKA (reference sequence). CDR3 nucleotides: TGCAGTGCTAGAGGGGGACTAGCGGGAGTTATAGATACGCAGTATTTT. Its protein product is CSARGGLAGVIDTQYF.

The chain joins TRBV10-3 to TRBJ2-1; 8 bases agree with TRBD2. There are 15 residues in the CDR3. Losses at the gene ends were 6 bases for V and 5 bases for J; bases not matched to a gene: 9. Germline V gene data show CDR1 as ENHRY and CDR2 as SYGVKD. CDR3 nucleotides: TGTGCCATCAGGGATGCGGGGGGACAACACAATGAGCAGTTCTTC. Protein product: CAIRDAGGQHNEQFF.

The chain uses TRBV27 and TRBJ2-5; 11 positions agree with TRBD2. The CDR3 loop spans 16 amino acids. CDR1 and CDR2 (germline): MNHEY, SMNVEV (reference sequence). V shed 4 bases and J 1 base; nucleotides not matched to a gene: 5. The CDR3 loop reads CASSSYTSGGQETQYF. The DNA for the CDR3 is TGTGCCAGCAGTTCTTATACTAGCGGGGGCCAAGAGACCCAGTACTTC.

This clonotype was observed a few times. The rearrangement uses TRBV5-1 and TRBJ2-7; maybe TRBD1 (6 bases). Trimming took 4 bases from V and 6 from J, leaving 14 bases between them. The CDR3 has 13 residues. Per germline, CDR1 SGHRS and CDR2 YFSETQ. CDR3 protein: CASSLDRSSEQYF. The CDR3 DNA follows: TGCGCCAGCAGCCTGGACAGATCGTCCGAGCAGTACTTC. The full variable domain, rest sourced from reference TRBV5-1 and TRBJ2-7, is KAGVTQTPRYLIKTRGQQVTLSCSPISGHRSVSWYQQTPGQGLQFLFEYFSETQRNKGNFPGRFSGRQFSNSRSEMNVSTLELGDSALYLCASSLDRSSEQYFGPGTRLTVT.

This chain joins TRBV7-2 and TRBJ2-1, with 11 bases lining up with TRBD2. CDR1 and CDR2 (germline): SGHTA, FQGNSA. After removal of 5 bases from V and 5 bases from J, the junction contained 11 bases not matched to a gene. CDR3 length equals 17 residues. The CDR3 region is CASSISGGAGGDNEQFF. CDR3 DNA: TGTGCCAGCAGCATTAGCGGGGGGGCCGGAGGAGACAATGAGCAGTTCTTC.

This clonotype has only a few counts. The chain employs TRBV11-2 and TRBJ2-3, with D possibly TRBD1 on 5 matching bases. CDR1 is SGHAT and CDR2 is FQNNGV in the germline V gene. V lost 2 bases and J lost 6, with 18 bases in between. The CDR3 contains 16 residues. The CDR3 DNA reads as TGTGCCAGCAGCTTACCCCGGACAAGTTTATCGGATACGCAGTATTTT. The encoded protein is CASSLPRTSLSDTQYF.

The gene calls are TRBV4-2 and TRBJ2-1; D remains unclear. Trimming removed 0 bases from V and 9 bases from J, with 12 bases in between. Looked up from germline, CDR1 is LGHNA and CDR2 is YNFKEQ. The CDR3 sequence is 14 residues long. CDR3 coding DNA: TGTGCCAGCAGCCAAGATCTTTGGCTTGTTGAGCAGTTCTTC. Translating it yields CASSQDLWLVEQFF.

This rearrangement joins TRBV4-1 to TRBJ2-1; 13 bases agree with TRBD2. Germline trimming cut 4 bases from V and 10 bases from J; bases unmatched to any gene: 13. CDR3 length: 17 amino acids. Germline-derived CDR1 and CDR2 are MGHRA and YSYEKL. DNA of the CDR3: TGCGCCAGCAGCCTCGCCGCCGGGACTAGCGGGATTGGGGAGCAGTTCTTC. Translating it yields CASSLAAGTSGIGEQFF.